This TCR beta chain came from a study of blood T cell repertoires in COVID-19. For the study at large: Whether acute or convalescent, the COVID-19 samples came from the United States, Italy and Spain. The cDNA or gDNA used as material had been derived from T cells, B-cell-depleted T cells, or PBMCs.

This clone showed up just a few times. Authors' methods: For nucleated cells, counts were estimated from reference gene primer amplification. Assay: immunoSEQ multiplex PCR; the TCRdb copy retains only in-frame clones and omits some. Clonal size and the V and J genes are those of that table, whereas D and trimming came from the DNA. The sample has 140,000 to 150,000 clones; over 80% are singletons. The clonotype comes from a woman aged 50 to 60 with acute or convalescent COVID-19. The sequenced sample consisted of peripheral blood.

CDR3 region: CASSQELGVEQYF. The CDR3 nucleotides read TGTGCCAGCAGCCAAGAATTAGGGGTCGAGCAGTACTTC. This chain joins TRBV14 and TRBJ2-7; TRBD1 might be the D (5 bases). Germline loops: CDR1 SGHDN, CDR2 FVKESK. The CDR3 covers 13 residues. Trimming left V 0 bases short and J 6 bases short, with 9 bases between. The whole variable domain, remainder taken from reference TRBV14 and TRBJ2-7, is EAGVTQFPSHSVIEKGQTVTLRCDPISGHDNLYWYRRVMGKEIKFLLHFVKESKQDESGMPNNRFLAERTGGTYSTLKVQPAELEDSGVYFCASSQELGVEQYFGPGTRLTVT.